The rows below give T cell receptor beta chains drawn from one sample of a study of T-cell reconstitution after alpha-beta-depleted transplantation in children. One entry per CDR3 protein results from TCRdb running MiXCR on the PCR reads. The sample has 440,000 or so distinct CDR3 sequences; about 45% are singletons. Source: PBMCs, taken before TCRalphabeta/CD19-depleted stem cell transplant. These receptors were collected from a girl aged 2 to 10 with aplastic anemia, due to receive a stem cell transplant. Each CDR3 is given with its conserved first and last residue. A D gene is named only where the DNA matches it firmly. The size field is filled for only some rows; it gives once, few, many or a size class.

NA	TRBD1	TRBV7-6	TRBJ2-7	TGTGCCAGCAGCTTAGACGGCAGGGGGCGCGACGAGCAGTACTTC	CASSLDGRGRDEQYF
many	TRBD2	TRBV10-3	TRBJ2-3	TGTGCCATCAGTGAGCCCCAAAATTATGGTAGCGGGCCTTCCACTAGCACAGATACGCAGTATTTT	CAISEPQNYGSGPSTSTDTQYF
NA	TRBD2	TRBV27	TRBJ2-3	TGTGCCAGCAGTTTAACTGGACTAGCGCATACGCAGTATTTT	CASSLTGLAHTQYF
once	NA	TRBV12-3/TRBV12-4	TRBJ2-7	TGTGCCAGCAGTTTAGCCCGGGGGTACGTGCACGAGCAGTACTTC	CASSLARGYVHEQYF
few	TRBD1	TRBV19	TRBJ2-7	TGTGCCAGTAGTATAGGGACAGGGGACTACGAGCAGTACTTC	CASSIGTGDYEQYF
NA	NA	TRBV11-2	TRBJ2-7	TGTGCCAGCTTAGACGGTCCGGGGCGTATCTACGAGCAGTACTTC	CASLDGPGRIYEQYF
many	NA	TRBV29-1	TRBJ1-5	TGCAGCGTTGTACATTTTAGCAATCAGCCCCAGCATTTT	CSVVHFSNQPQHF
NA	TRBD1	TRBV4-2	TRBJ2-5	TGTGCCAGCAGCCCCCAGGGGGCGCCAAGGGAGGCCCAGTACTTC	CASSPQGAPREAQYF
NA	NA	TRBV5-1	TRBJ1-3	TGCGCCAGCAGCCCATCGGGGGAGAGCTCTGGAAACACCATATATTTT	CASSPSGESSGNTIYF
few	NA	TRBV10-3	TRBJ2-5	TGTGCCATCAGTGACAGGGCGGGGGAGACCCAGTACTTC	CAISDRAGETQYF
NA	TRBD2	TRBV29-1	TRBJ2-3	TGCAGCGTGACCCGGACTAGCATAGATACGCAGTATTTT	CSVTRTSIDTQYF
NA	TRBD1	TRBV20-1	TRBJ2-7	TGCAGTGCTCGGGACAGGCCTGGGCAGTACTTC	CSARDRPGQYF
NA	NA	TRBV20-1	TRBJ1-5	TGCAGTGCTTACCCGGGGAGCAATCAGCCCCAGCATTTT	CSAYPGSNQPQHF